Shown below are 32 T cell receptor beta chains from a single sample sequenced in a study of blood T cell repertoires in COVID-19. Produced via immunoSEQ multiplex PCR; TCRdb's table is partial and in-frame only. Here the sample spans about 45,000 clones, 85% to 90% being singletons. Sequences were obtained from peripheral blood. The receptors were gathered from a human donor in a cohort sampled during active COVID-19.

The chain recombines TRBV9 with TRBJ2-7, with a possible D match to TRBD2 (6 bases). Looked up from germline, CDR1 is SGDLS and CDR2 is YYNGEE. The V and J ends lost 0 bases and 3 bases respectively, with 13 bases between them. The CDR3 is 15 amino acids. The CDR3 loop is CASSVDPAGYYEQYF. CDR3 sequence (DNA): TGTGCCAGCAGCGTAGATCCAGCGGGTTACTACGAGCAGTACTTC.

The J gene is TRBJ1-1, the V gene TRBV19, with D maybe TRBD1 (6 bases). The CDR3 sequence is 13 residues long. Germline loops: CDR1 LNHDA, CDR2 SQIVND (reference sequence). The ends were cut back, 3 bases at V and 5 bases at J, with 10 bases in the middle. In nucleotides, the CDR3 is TGTGCCAGTAGTATGGGGGCGGAAACTGAAGCTTTCTTT. It encodes CASSMGAETEAFF.

This clone appeared a few times. The J gene is TRBJ1-5, the V gene TRBV29-1; D unclear. V dropped 2 bases and J dropped 6 bases, with 11 bases sitting between them. The CDR3 spans 13 residues. CDR1 and CDR2 from the germline V gene are SQVTM and ANQGSEA. DNA for the CDR3: TGCAGCGTTGAAACGAGGGCTGGTCAGCCCCAGCATTTT. Translated: CSVETRAGQPQHF.

This chain's CDR3 is CASSFRDRRTGELFF. CDR3 DNA: TGTGCCAGCAGTTTTCGGGACAGGAGAACCGGGGAGCTGTTTTTT. This rearrangement joins TRBV27 to TRBJ2-2; TRBD1 matches at 8 bases. The CDR3 totals 15 residues. The V and J ends lost 3 bases and 5 bases, in that order; junction bases with no gene match: 5. Per the germline V gene, CDR1 is MNHEY and CDR2 is SMNVEV (reference sequence).

The chain joins TRBV2 to TRBJ2-1, with TRBD2 matching 11 bases. V lost 6 bases and J lost 6; bases outside the gene matches: 7. The CDR3 covers 15 residues. Germline assignment: CDR1 SNHLY and CDR2 FYNNEI. The CDR3 DNA follows: TGTGCCAGCAGGCCACTAGCGGGAGCCGTCAATGAGCAGTTCTTC. Its protein product is CASRPLAGAVNEQFF.

The chain couples TRBV6-6 to TRBJ1-2, with a possible D match to TRBD1 (6 bases). Trimming took 2 bases from V and 7 from J, leaving 14 bases between them. The CDR3 totals 14 residues. Looked up from germline, CDR1 is MNHNY and CDR2 is SVGAGI (reference sequence). As DNA, the CDR3 is TGTGCCAGCAGTTACGGTGCGGGGGCCTCTGGCTACACCTTC. As protein: CASSYGAGASGYTF.

This chain connects TRBV6-5 to TRBJ1-4; the match to TRBD1 covers 7 bases. Trimming cost V 0 bases and J 2 bases; bases outside gene matches: 0. Germline V gives CDR1 MNHEY, CDR2 SVGAGI. This CDR3 has 15 residues. The CDR3 DNA reads as TGTGCCAGCAGTTACTCCAGGGGGACTAATGAAAAACTGTTTTTT. As protein: CASSYSRGTNEKLFF.

This chain connects TRBV7-8 to TRBJ2-1; D call uncertain. The CDR3 runs 14 residues. Trimming pared 5 bases from V and 4 bases from J, leaving 12 bases between. The germline CDR1 and CDR2 sequences are SGHVS and FQNEAQ. The CDR3 DNA reads as TGTGCCAGCAGCCCGTTTCGGAGATACAATGAGCAGTTCTTC. As protein: CASSPFRRYNEQFF.

For the CDR3, the DNA is TGCGCCAGCAGCCAAGCACGGACAGGGGCCGACTATGGCTACACCTTC. Translated: CASSQARTGADYGYTF. V and J are TRBV4-1 and TRBJ1-2; TRBD1 agrees at 9 bases. J lost 3 bases, V lost 1 base, and 6 bases had no gene match. Germline V CDR1 and CDR2: MGHRA, YSYEKL. The CDR3 is made up of 16 amino acids.

V and J are TRBV11-3 and TRBJ2-3; 10 bases are a match to TRBD1. The length of the CDR3 is 16 residues. J lost 6 bases, V lost 1 base, and 7 bases had no gene match. Germline loops: CDR1 SGHNT, CDR2 YENEEA. CDR3 DNA sequence: TGTGCCAGCAGCTTAGGTCCGGACAGGGGGAGGGATACGCAGTATTTT. Translation gives CASSLGPDRGRDTQYF.

The rearrangement joins TRBV11-2 to TRBJ2-5; TRBD2 agrees at 10 bases. V was clipped by 5 bases and J by 5 bases; unmatched bases: 8. The V gene's germline CDR1 is SGHAT and CDR2 FQNNGV. CDR3 length equals 15 residues. The CDR3 reads CASSLSGRRQETQYF. CDR3 nucleotides: TGTGCCAGCAGCCTTAGCGGGAGGAGGCAGGAGACCCAGTACTTC.

The chain carries TRBV28 and TRBJ2-3; 7 nucleotides match TRBD2. With V trimmed by 5 bases and J by 4 bases, 15 bases remained unmatched. Germline V gives CDR1 MDHEN, CDR2 SYDVKM. The CDR3 runs to 17 residues. For the CDR3, the DNA is TGTGCCAGCAGTCCCCGGGGGGTCCCGGGCGCGTCAGATACGCAGTATTTT. Encoded protein: CASSPRGVPGASDTQYF.

The V gene is TRBV7-9, the J gene TRBJ2-1; no reliable D call. V was pared by 5 bases and J by 7 bases, with 9 bases between. This CDR3 has 12 residues. CDR1 and CDR2 from the germline V gene are SEHNR and FQNEAQ (reference sequence). CDR3 bases: TGTGCCAGCAGCCCGAGGAGTAATGAGCAGTTCTTC. It encodes CASSPRSNEQFF.

The V and J genes are TRBV9 and TRBJ2-3, with TRBD2 identical over 8 bases. With V trimmed by 0 bases and J by 2 bases, 5 bases remained unmatched. Looked up from germline, CDR1 is SGDLS and CDR2 is YYNGEE. The CDR3 loop spans 16 amino acids. For the CDR3, the DNA is TGTGCCAGCAGCGTAGTGGATAGCGGGGTCACAGATACGCAGTATTTT. Protein product: CASSVVDSGVTDTQYF.

V is TRBV28 and J is TRBJ2-7; D call uncertain. From germline, CDR1 is MDHEN and CDR2 SYDVKM. The CDR3 runs to 14 residues. V lost 2 bases and J 6 bases, leaving 14 bases between the germline ends. The CDR3 DNA sequence: TGTGCCAGCAGTTTAGTAATAGCCCGATCCGAGCAGTACTTC. This sequence encodes CASSLVIARSEQYF. The full variable domain, with the rest looked up from reference TRBV28 and TRBJ2-7, is DVKVTQSSRYLVKRTGEKVFLECVQDMDHENMFWYRQDPGLGLRLIYFSYDVKMKEKGDIPEGYSVSREKKERFSLILESASTNQTSMYLCASSLVIARSEQYFGPGTRLTVT.

This chain joins TRBV5-1 and TRBJ1-2; 10 bases are a match to TRBD1. With V trimmed by 3 bases and J by 5 bases, 13 bases remained unmatched. The CDR3 length is 17 residues. Germline V gives CDR1 SGHRS, CDR2 YFSETQ. The CDR3 protein is CASSYPEPGTGVYGYTF. The CDR3 DNA is TGCGCCAGCAGCTACCCAGAACCCGGGACAGGGGTATATGGCTACACCTTC.

The genes are TRBV27 and TRBJ2-5, with no clear D. Trimming removed 5 bases at V and 2 bases at J, with 12 bases between. The CDR3 is 14 amino acids. The germline gives CDR1 MNHEY, CDR2 SMNVEV (reference sequence). The CDR3 nucleotides read TGTGCCAGCAGTCCGCACTTAAGTCAAGAGACCCAGTACTTC. Encoded protein: CASSPHLSQETQYF.

V gene TRBV24-1 combines with J gene TRBJ2-7; 7 nucleotides agree with TRBD1. This CDR3 has 16 residues. Germline trimming cut 4 bases from V and 6 bases from J; bases unmatched to any gene: 14. The germline CDR1 and CDR2 sequences are KGHDR and SFDVKD. CDR3 protein: CATSDPSQGTSSEQYF. In DNA, the CDR3 is TGTGCCACCAGTGACCCCTCACAGGGGACCTCTTCCGAGCAGTACTTC.

The chain is built from TRBV18 and TRBJ2-7; the match to TRBD1 covers 11 bases. The V and J ends lost 0 bases and 3 bases, in that order; junction bases with no gene match: 1. CDR1 is KGHSH, CDR2 LQKENI, per germline. The CDR3 spans 15 residues. This CDR3 reads CASSPPGQGVYEQYF. CDR3 nucleotide sequence: TGTGCCAGCTCACCACCGGGACAGGGGGTCTACGAGCAGTACTTC.

This CDR3 reads CSAVTGFEQYF. In DNA, the CDR3 is TGCAGTGCTGTCACAGGGTTCGAGCAGTACTTC. The chain combines TRBV20-1 with TRBJ2-7, with D possibly TRBD1 on 6 matching bases. The CDR3 runs 11 residues. Germline values: CDR1 DFQATT, CDR2 SNEGSKA (reference sequence). The V end was cut by 5 bases, the J end by 6 bases, with 11 bases between.

The genes are TRBV19 and TRBJ2-7, with D tentatively TRBD1 (5 bases). This CDR3 is built from 14 residues. V lost 5 bases and J 6 bases, leaving 17 bases between the germline ends. The V gene's germline CDR1 is LNHDA and CDR2 SQIVND (reference sequence). For the CDR3, the DNA is TGTGCCAGTAGTCCGACAGCCGGCCGTGTCGAGCAGTACTTC. It codes for CASSPTAGRVEQYF.

The J gene is TRBJ1-5, the V gene TRBV28; D may be TRBD1 (5 bases). V lost 2 bases and J 5 bases, leaving 16 bases between the germline ends. Germline V lookup: CDR1 MDHEN, CDR2 SYDVKM. The CDR3 loop spans 16 amino acids. CDR3: CASSLRLKGIDQPQHF. CDR3 coding DNA: TGTGCCAGCAGTTTAAGGTTGAAGGGGATTGATCAGCCCCAGCATTTT.

The V call is TRBV9, the J call TRBJ2-7; 9 positions agree with TRBD2. CDR3 size: 16 residues. Germline assignment: CDR1 SGDLS and CDR2 YYNGEE. The V segment lost 3 bases and the J segment 2 bases; nucleotides outside the gene matches: 9. This chain's CDR3 is CASSDSWAGGPYEQYF. The CDR3 region has the DNA TGTGCCAGCAGCGACTCGTGGGCGGGAGGGCCCTACGAGCAGTACTTC.

The V call is TRBV24-1, the J call TRBJ2-1, with a weak D call TRBD1 (6 bases). With 5 bases removed from V and 9 bases from J, the gap between germline ends came to 13 bases. This CDR3 region has 13 residues. Germline loops: CDR1 KGHDR, CDR2 SFDVKD. CDR3: CATSGKQGFEQFF. The CDR3 region has the DNA TGTGCCACCAGTGGGAAACAGGGTTTTGAGCAGTTCTTC.

This clone was seen a few times. The V call is TRBV6-6, the J call TRBJ2-3, with a possible D match to TRBD2 (5 bases). This CDR3 comprises 13 residues. Germline V lookup: CDR1 MNHNY, CDR2 SVGAGI (reference sequence). V shed 11 bases and J shed 0 bases, with 12 bases lying between them. The CDR3 reads CALARLSTDTQYF. The CDR3 DNA is TGTGCCCTAGCCCGGCTTAGCACAGATACGCAGTATTTT.

V gene TRBV28 combines with J gene TRBJ2-1, with 8 bases that match TRBD2. Looked up from germline, CDR1 is MDHEN and CDR2 is SYDVKM. V was clipped by 5 bases and J by 5 bases; unmatched bases: 8. The CDR3 is 15 residues long. The CDR3 loop reads CASSPHGRANNEQFF. Here the CDR3 DNA reads TGTGCCAGCAGTCCCCACGGGAGGGCCAACAATGAGCAGTTCTTC.

Comment on this clone: The germline gene is not matched at one end of the junction; a read error may be the cause. This chain connects TRBV7-7 to TRBJ2-1; 10 bases are shared with TRBD2. CDR1 SSHAT and CDR2 FNYEAQ come from the germline V gene (reference sequence). The CDR3 consists of 14 residues. The chain's CDR3 is CASSPGTSVGEQFF. CDR3 DNA: TGTGCTAGCAGCCCCGGGACTAGCGTGGGTGAGCAGTTCTTC.

This clone was seen once. The chain employs TRBV7-6 and TRBJ2-7, with 11 bases lining up with TRBD1. This CDR3 region has 17 residues. Unmatched junction bases numbered 11, after V lost 5 bases and J lost 2 bases. Germline values: CDR1 SGHVS, CDR2 FNYEAQ. In DNA form, the CDR3 reads TGTGCCAGCAGCCGCACCCGGGACAGGGGGGACACCTACGAGCAGTACTTC. This gives the protein CASSRTRDRGDTYEQYF.

The rearrangement links TRBV4-1 to TRBJ2-1; D not certain. The CDR3 sequence is 13 residues long. Germline V gene data show CDR1 as MGHRA and CDR2 as YSYEKL. V was cut by 1 base and J by 4 bases, with 5 bases left in between. The CDR3, as DNA: TGCGCCAGCAGCCAAGTTAATTACAATGAGCAGTTCTTC. It encodes CASSQVNYNEQFF.

This chain connects TRBV7-9 to TRBJ2-7, with D possibly TRBD2 on 5 matching bases. Looked up from germline, CDR1 is SEHNR and CDR2 is FQNEAQ (reference sequence). The length of the CDR3 is 11 residues. Trimming took off 4 bases at V and 11 bases at J, with 12 bases between the two ends. Written as DNA, the CDR3 is TGTGCCAGCAGCTCGACCCGGGGAGAGTACTTC. The encoded protein is CASSSTRGEYF. The whole variable domain, remainder taken from reference TRBV7-9 and TRBJ2-7, is DTGVSQNPRHKITKRGQNVTFRCDPISEHNRLYWYRQTLGQGPEFLTYFQNEAQLEKSRLLSDRFSAERPKGSFSTLEIQRTEQGDSAMYLCASSSTRGEYFGPGTRLTVT.

DNA for the CDR3: TGTGCCAGCAGTGTGACAGGGGCCCGAGGCGAGCAGTACTTC. Translated: CASSVTGARGEQYF. The gene calls are TRBV28 and TRBJ2-7; 8 bases agree with TRBD1. CDR3 length equals 14 residues. V shed 5 bases and J 6 bases; nucleotides not matched to a gene: 9. In germline, CDR1 is MDHEN, CDR2 SYDVKM. The complete variable domain, with remaining parts taken from reference TRBV28 and TRBJ2-7, reads DVKVTQSSRYLVKRTGEKVFLECVQDMDHENMFWYRQDPGLGLRLIYFSYDVKMKEKGDIPEGYSVSREKKERFSLILESASTNQTSMYLCASSVTGARGEQYFGPGTRLTVT.

The chain couples TRBV28 to TRBJ2-2, with D maybe TRBD2 (6 bases). Germline values: CDR1 MDHEN, CDR2 SYDVKM. The V and J ends lost 5 bases and 4 bases respectively, with 11 bases between them. CDR3 length: 14 residues. The CDR3 spells CASSPAGLTGELFF. CDR3 DNA sequence: TGTGCCAGCAGTCCAGCGGGCCTCACCGGGGAGCTGTTTTTT.